One and the same sample provided the 23 T cell receptor beta chains below, sequenced in a study of T cells in Graves' hyperthyroidism and ophthalmopathy. The source material, RNA transcripts, was used to amplify TCR beta CDR3 regions. During a first-round RT-PCR of the TCR CDR3, the HTBI primer set was used. Using its own MiXCR run on the multiplex PCR reads, TCRdb lists one record per CDR3 protein. Of nearly 600,000 distinct CDR3 sequences in the sample, over 11% were seen once. The sequenced sample consisted of blood. The source is a woman aged 25-40 years with Graves' hyperthyroidism that later progressed to Graves' ophthalmopathy.

This sequence joins TRBV19 and TRBJ2-1; possibly TRBD2 for D (6 bases). CDR3 length: 12 residues. V lost 9 bases, J lost 5 bases, and 11 bases lay in between. CDR1 and CDR2 from the germline V gene are LNHDA and SQIVND (reference sequence). The CDR3: CASRAGNNEQFF. The CDR3 DNA sequence: TGTGCCAGCCGAGCGGGTAACAATGAGCAGTTCTTC.

The rearrangement links TRBV11-3 to TRBJ2-1; 9 bases agree with TRBD2. The junction had 4 bases not matched to a gene; V was cut back by 3 bases and J by 4 bases. The germline V gene encodes CDR1 SGHNT and CDR2 YENEEA. This CDR3 spans 15 amino acids. The CDR3 spells CASSFVTSGYNEQFF. The DNA of the CDR3 is TGTGCCAGCAGCTTCGTGACTAGCGGTTACAATGAGCAGTTCTTC.

The sample holds many counts of this clonotype. J is TRBJ2-3 and V is TRBV12-3 or TRBV12-4; TRBD2 might be the D (6 bases). Trimming left V 1 base short and J 4 bases short, with 15 bases between. This CDR3 has 16 residues. DNA of the CDR3: TGTGCCAGCAGTTTAGAGGCATACCCGGGGGCAGATACGCAGTATTTT. This translates into CASSLEAYPGADTQYF.

This chain uses TRBV11-2 with TRBJ1-1; 8 bases match TRBD1. V shed 6 bases and J 5 bases; nucleotides not matched to a gene: 11. Germline V gene lookup returns CDR1 SGHAT and CDR2 FQNNGV. The CDR3 totals 15 residues. The CDR3 loop reads CASSSQGALGTEAFF. The CDR3 DNA reads as TGTGCCAGCAGTAGTCAGGGGGCGCTCGGGACTGAAGCTTTCTTT.

This clonotype was detected only a few times. The chain uses TRBV4-1 and TRBJ2-1; D is possibly TRBD1 or TRBD2 (5 bases each). Trimming took 1 base from V and 5 from J, leaving 12 bases between them. The CDR3 has 15 amino acids. In germline, CDR1 is MGHRA, CDR2 YSYEKL. CDR3 in DNA: TGCGCCAGCAGCCAAGGTACCGGGACCAACAATGAGCAGTTCTTC. It translates to CASSQGTGTNNEQFF.

The sample holds many counts of this clonotype. The chain uses TRBV7-8 and TRBJ2-1, with 10 bases aligning to TRBD2. There are 17 residues in the CDR3. The trim removed 5 bases at V and 3 bases at J, leaving 10 bases unmatched. The germline V gene has CDR1 SGHVS and CDR2 FQNEAQ. The CDR3 protein is CASSEQLAGEGYNEQFF. In nucleotides, the CDR3 is TGTGCCAGCAGCGAGCAGCTAGCGGGAGAGGGCTACAATGAGCAGTTCTTC.

The chain employs TRBV4-3 and TRBJ1-2, with D possibly TRBD1 on 6 matching bases. CDR3 length: 14 amino acids. In germline, CDR1 is LGHNA, CDR2 YSLEER. Trimming removed 4 bases from V and 6 bases from J, with 15 bases in between. The chain's CDR3 is CASSPPVGGHGYTF. CDR3 DNA: TGCGCCAGCAGCCCACCGGTGGGGGGGCATGGCTACACCTTC.

This clonotype has only a few counts. This sequence joins TRBV12-5 and TRBJ2-7; 9 bases map to TRBD1. The CDR3 is made up of 15 amino acids. Germline CDR1 reads LGHNT; CDR2 reads FRNRAP. The V gene end was trimmed by 4 bases and the J gene end by 1 base; junction bases not matched to a gene: 5. CDR3 sequence reads: CASGSGTGNSYEQYF. The CDR3 region has the DNA TGTGCTAGTGGTTCCGGGACAGGGAATTCCTACGAGCAGTACTTC.

J is TRBJ1-5 and V is TRBV28; TRBD1 matches at 8 bases. This CDR3 spans 16 amino acids. CDR1 and CDR2 (germline): MDHEN, SYDVKM. Losses at the gene ends were 9 bases for V and 7 bases for J; bases not matched to a gene: 17. The CDR3 here is CASSTAGGEERQPQHF. DNA of the CDR3: TGTGCCAGTAGTACGGCAGGGGGCGAGGAGAGACAGCCCCAGCATTTT.

This sequence joins TRBV30 and TRBJ1-2, with TRBD1 as a possible D gene (6 bases). This CDR3 has 13 residues. Germline lookup yields CDR1 GTSNPN and CDR2 SVGIG (reference sequence). Trimming cost V 3 bases and J 4 bases, with 12 bases left between them. In DNA form, the CDR3 reads TGTGCCTGGAGACGGCTACAGGGCTATGGCTACACCTTC. Translation gives CAWRRLQGYGYTF.

This clonotype occurred many times. The chain couples TRBV2 to TRBJ2-1; the D gene is possibly TRBD1 (5 bases). CDR1 SNHLY and CDR2 FYNNEI come from the germline V gene. The V end was cut by 9 bases, the J end by 5 bases, with 14 bases between. CDR3 length equals 13 residues. CDR3 sequence reads: CARLEPGNNEQFF. As DNA, the CDR3 is TGTGCCAGATTAGAGCCAGGGAACAATGAGCAGTTCTTC.

This clonotype was recorded at least ten times. As DNA, the CDR3 is TGTGCCAGCAGCTGGGGGCTAGCGGGAGATGAGCAGTTCTTC. It specifies CASSWGLAGDEQFF. J is TRBJ2-1 and V is TRBV5-4; 10 positions agree with TRBD2. The germline CDR1 and CDR2 sequences are SGHNT and YYREEE (reference sequence). The J segment lost 8 bases and the V segment lost 3 bases, leaving 5 bases of the junction unmatched. The CDR3 consists of 14 residues. Full variable domain (rest looked up from reference TRBV5-4 and TRBJ2-1): ETGVTQSPTHLIKTRGQQVTLRCSSQSGHNTVSWYQQALGQGPQFIFQYYREEENGRGNFPPRFSGLQFPNYSSELNVNALELDDSALYLCASSWGLAGDEQFFGPGTRLTVL.

There are many counts of this clonotype. This chain joins TRBV20-1 and TRBJ2-1, with 8 positions matching TRBD2. V gave up 3 bases and J gave up 2 bases; unmatched junction bases: 12. From germline, CDR1 is DFQATT and CDR2 SNEGSKA (reference sequence). CDR3 length: 17 amino acids. The CDR3 DNA sequence: TGCAGTGCTAGTACTAGCGGAGAGATAGAAGCCTACAATGAGCAGTTCTTC. Translation gives CSASTSGEIEAYNEQFF.

This clonotype was detected a few times. This rearrangement joins TRBV7-2 to TRBJ2-3; 8 bases are a match to TRBD2. The V gene end was trimmed by 5 bases and the J gene end by 6 bases; junction bases not matched to a gene: 7. Germline V lookup: CDR1 SGHTA, CDR2 FQGNSA. This CDR3 has 14 amino acids. CDR3 nucleotide sequence: TGTGCCAGCAGCCACGGGACTAGTGGTGATACGCAGTATTTT. Its protein is CASSHGTSGDTQYF.

In this sample, this clonotype turned up many times. The genes are TRBV4-2 and TRBJ2-5; tentatively, D is TRBD1 or TRBD2 (5 bases each). The CDR3 runs to 14 residues. Germline V gene data show CDR1 as LGHNA and CDR2 as YNFKEQ. V lost 1 base, J lost 6 bases, and 12 bases lay in between. The CDR3 DNA sequence: TGTGCCAGCAGCCAAGGAGGGGATGAAAAGACCCAGTACTTC. It yields the protein CASSQGGDEKTQYF.

In its sample, this clonotype was seen a few times. Mismatch with germline at one junction end may stem from a read error. The rearrangement links TRBV7-9 to TRBJ2-5; D unresolved. The CDR3 has 13 residues. Germline CDR1 reads SEHNR; CDR2 reads FQNEAQ (reference sequence). Here the CDR3 reads CASSPPSQGTQYF. For the CDR3, the DNA is TGTGCCAGCAGCCCCCCGAGCCAAGGGACCCAGTACTTC. The whole variable domain, filled in from reference TRBV7-9 and TRBJ2-5, reads DTGVSQNPRHKITKRGQNVTFRCDPISEHNRLYWYRQTLGQGPEFLTYFQNEAQLEKSRLLSDRFSAERPKGSFSTLEIQRTEQGDSAMYLCASSPPSQGTQYFGPGTRLLVL.

This chain uses TRBV2 with TRBJ2-1; D uncertain. This CDR3 contains 13 residues. V lost 3 bases to trimming and J lost 9 bases, with 12 bases between them. Germline V CDR1 and CDR2: SNHLY, FYNNEI. The CDR3 here is CASSDRVVGEQFF. CDR3 bases: TGTGCCAGCAGTGACCGTGTGGTGGGTGAGCAGTTCTTC.

This clonotype was observed many times. The J gene is TRBJ1-2, the V gene TRBV12-3 or TRBV12-4, with D uncertain. V was clipped by 4 bases and J by 2 bases, with 8 bases between them. The CDR3 contains 13 residues. CDR3 in amino acids: CASSSSRNYGYTF. CDR3 sequence (DNA): TGTGCCAGCAGTTCCAGTAGGAACTATGGCTACACCTTC.

This clonotype was counted ten times or more. The rearrangement links TRBV6-1 to TRBJ1-4; 7 bases are shared with TRBD1. Germline V CDR1 and CDR2: MNHNS, SASEGT. This CDR3 comprises 16 residues. The V gene end was trimmed by 10 bases and the J gene end by 4 bases; junction bases not matched to a gene: 15. The CDR3 is CAKRSRDRLFNEKLFF. The CDR3 DNA sequence: TGTGCCAAGAGGAGCCGGGACAGACTCTTTAATGAAAAACTGTTTTTT.

The chain links TRBV20-1 to TRBJ2-1, with 12 bases matching TRBD2. J lost 8 bases, V lost 4 bases, and 6 bases had no gene match. The CDR3 totals 14 residues. In germline, CDR1 is DFQATT, CDR2 SNEGSKA (reference sequence). The CDR3 DNA is TGCAGTGCTAAGGGACTAGCGGGTAGGGATGAGCAGTTCTTC. It codes for CSAKGLAGRDEQFF.

The chain has TRBV12-3 or TRBV12-4 and TRBJ2-7; 11 bases align to TRBD1. The CDR3 runs 15 residues. Losses at the gene ends were 7 bases for V and 6 bases for J; bases not matched to a gene: 11. In DNA form, the CDR3 reads TGTGCCAGCACAAAATCCGGGACAGGGGGTGGCGAGCAGTACTTC. This encodes CASTKSGTGGGEQYF.

This clonotype came up many times. This sequence joins TRBV2 and TRBJ1-1; TRBD1 is a possible D gene (5 bases). CDR3 length: 12 amino acids. V lost 7 bases, J lost 10 bases, and 16 bases lay in between. Germline V CDR1 and CDR2: SNHLY, FYNNEI. CDR3 sequence reads: CASIKDIQVAFF. The CDR3 DNA reads as TGTGCCAGCATCAAGGACATCCAGGTAGCTTTCTTT.

Only a few counts were recorded for this clonotype. The chain joins TRBV5-1 to TRBJ2-2; D is possibly TRBD1 (6 bases). V lost 0 bases to trimming and J lost 1 base, with 10 bases between them. The CDR3 is 16 amino acids. The germline V gene has CDR1 SGHRS and CDR2 YFSETQ. The CDR3 spells CASSLEQGLNTGELFF. CDR3 coding DNA: TGCGCCAGCAGCTTGGAACAGGGCTTGAACACCGGGGAGCTGTTTTTT.